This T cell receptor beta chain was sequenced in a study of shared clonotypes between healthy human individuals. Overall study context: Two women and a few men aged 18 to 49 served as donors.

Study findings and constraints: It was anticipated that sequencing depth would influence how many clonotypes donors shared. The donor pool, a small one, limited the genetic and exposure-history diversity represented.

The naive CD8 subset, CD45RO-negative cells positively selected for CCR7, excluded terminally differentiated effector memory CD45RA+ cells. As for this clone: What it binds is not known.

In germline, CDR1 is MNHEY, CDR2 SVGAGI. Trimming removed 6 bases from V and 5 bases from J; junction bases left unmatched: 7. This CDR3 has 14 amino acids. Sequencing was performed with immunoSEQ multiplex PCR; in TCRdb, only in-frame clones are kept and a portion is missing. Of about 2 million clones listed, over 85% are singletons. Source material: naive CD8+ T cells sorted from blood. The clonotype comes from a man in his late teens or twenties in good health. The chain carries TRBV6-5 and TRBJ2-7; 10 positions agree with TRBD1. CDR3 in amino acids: CASSPGTGVDEQYF. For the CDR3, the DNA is TGTGCCAGCAGCCCCGGGACAGGGGTGGACGAGCAGTACTTC.